A single sample is the source of the 4 T cell receptor beta chains below, sequenced in a study of CD8 T cells in Susac syndrome. cDNA came from around 0.5 to 1 ug RNA primed by random hexamers. TCRdb used MiXCR to reprocess the immunoSEQ multiplex PCR reads, holding one entry per CDR3 protein. The data hold a few hundred thousand distinct CDR3 sequences, with approximately 95% observed a single time. The sample was CD4+ T cells from PBMCs. These receptors were taken from a human donor with multiple sclerosis.

The chain joins TRBV30 to TRBJ1-5; D not resolved. The CDR3 covers 14 residues. V was cut by 1 base and J by 4 bases, with 11 bases left in between. CDR1 is GTSNPN and CDR2 is SVGIG in the germline V gene (reference sequence). The CDR3 DNA reads TGTGCCTGGAGTGACCGACCTTCTAATCAGCCCCAGCATTTT. Its translation: CAWSDRPSNQPQHF.

The CDR3 sequence is CASTQQTLATGELFF. The CDR3 region has the DNA TGTGCCAGCACCCAGCAGACCCTTGCGACCGGGGAGCTGTTTTTT. The V gene is TRBV12-3 or TRBV12-4, the J gene TRBJ2-2, with D unresolved. This CDR3 is built from 15 residues. Trimming left V 7 bases short and J 5 bases short, with 17 bases between.

The rearrangement joins TRBV20-1 to TRBJ1-1; TRBD1 is a possible D gene (5 bases). CDR3 length: 14 residues. CDR1 and CDR2 from the germline V gene are DFQATT and SNEGSKA (reference sequence). Trimming took 6 bases from V and 0 from J, leaving 14 bases between them. Here the CDR3 reads CSASRGKMNTEAFF. The DNA of the CDR3 is TGCAGTGCGAGTAGGGGAAAGATGAACACTGAAGCTTTCTTT.

The chain recombines TRBV5-4 with TRBJ1-6; tentatively, D is TRBD1 (6 bases). The V end was cut by 0 bases, the J end by 2 bases, with 12 bases between. The CDR3 runs to 17 residues. CDR1 is SGHNT and CDR2 is YYREEE in the germline V gene (reference sequence). CDR3 sequence (DNA): TGTGCCAGCAGCTTGGGACAGGCGGGCGCCTATAATTCACCCCTCCACTTT. Its protein product is CASSLGQAGAYNSPLHF.